This is a list of T cell receptor beta chains from one sample in a study of cytomegalovirus exposure and HLA in healthy donors. Profiling relied on immunoSEQ multiplex PCR, and the TCRdb table lists in-frame clones only, not all of them. Among roughly 120,000 clones listed, more than 80% were seen once. The sample consisted of PBMCs. These receptors came from a man aged 25-40 years in good health and CMV-seronegative. Both conserved end residues are part of each CDR3. A D gene is named only where the DNA matches it firmly. Some rows have no size entry. The others give once, few or many, or a class for an expanded clone.

CDR3 protein,CDR3 DNA,V gene,clone size,J gene,D gene
CASSQEKLVATNEKLFF,TGTGCCAGCAGCCAAGAGAAGTTAGTTGCAACTAATGAAAAACTGTTTTTT,TRBV14,.,TRBJ1-4,.
CASSPPGVTQETQYF,TGTGCCAGTAGCCCTCCGGGAGTAACCCAAGAGACCCAGTACTTC,TRBV19,.,TRBJ2-5,.
CASSPGQGAFGYTF,TGTGCCAGCAGCCCTGGACAGGGGGCATTTGGCTACACCTTC,TRBV28,.,TRBJ1-2,TRBD1
CSVFGQGGEQYF,TGCAGCGTTTTTGGGCAGGGCGGCGAGCAGTACTTC,TRBV29-1,.,TRBJ2-7,.
CASSTLSSLDQQETQYF,TGTGCCAGCAGTACGCTCTCTAGCTTAGACCAACAAGAGACCCAGTACTTC,TRBV28,.,TRBJ2-5,.
CASTPDSLNTEAFF,TGTGCCAGCACCCCTGACAGCCTGAACACTGAAGCTTTCTTT,TRBV2,.,TRBJ1-1,.
CSVGPGLNTEAFF,TGCAGCGTTGGGCCAGGGTTGAACACTGAAGCTTTCTTT,TRBV29-1,.,TRBJ1-1,.
CASSPYPDRAIPYEQYF,TGTGCCAGCAGTCCCTACCCCGACAGGGCAATCCCCTACGAGCAGTACTTC,TRBV27,.,TRBJ2-7,TRBD1
CASSPRGARDTEAFF,TGCGCCAGCAGCCCGCGGGGGGCGCGGGACACTGAAGCTTTCTTT,TRBV5-1,.,TRBJ1-1,.
CASSSGSSVYEQYF,TGTGCCAGCAGCTCTGGTTCTAGCGTTTACGAGCAGTACTTC,TRBV5-6,.,TRBJ2-7,.
CASSLGGLAGSYEQYF,TGTGCCAGCAGCTTAGGGGGACTAGCGGGCTCCTACGAGCAGTACTTC,TRBV7-9,.,TRBJ2-7,TRBD2
CASSLSRNTEAFF,TGTGCCAGCAGTTTAAGTAGGAACACTGAAGCTTTCTTT,TRBV27,.,TRBJ1-1,.
CASTTNYGYPF,TGCGCCAGCACGACTAACTATGGCTACCCCTTC,TRBV5-1,.,TRBJ1-2,.
CASSLESRDYTF,TGTGCCAGCAGCTTAGAATCTCGGGACTACACCTTC,TRBV5-4,once,TRBJ1-2,.
CASTVTGGFTEAFF,TGTGCCAGCACTGTGACAGGGGGCTTCACTGAAGCTTTCTTT,TRBV28,.,TRBJ1-1,TRBD1
CASSIPGQHAYGYTF,TGTGCCAGCAGCATTCCGGGACAGCACGCCTATGGCTACACCTTC,TRBV2,.,TRBJ1-2,TRBD1
CASSQGTYSNQPQHF,TGCGCCAGCAGCCAAGGGACATATAGCAATCAGCCCCAGCATTTT,TRBV4-3,.,TRBJ1-5,.
CASSQKSSPNREQYF,TGCGCCAGCAGCCAGAAGTCGTCTCCGAACAGGGAGCAGTACTTC,TRBV5-1,.,TRBJ2-7,.
CASSLAWREMGTDTQYF,TGTGCCAGCAGCTTGGCGTGGCGGGAGATGGGCACAGATACGCAGTATTTT,TRBV5-6,.,TRBJ2-3,TRBD2
CASSYRNTIYF,TGTGCCAGCAGCTACAGAAACACCATATATTTT,TRBV7-9,few,TRBJ1-3,.
CASSTGDRAGNTIYF,TGTGCCAGCAGTACCGGGGACAGGGCGGGAAACACCATATATTTT,TRBV28,.,TRBJ1-3,TRBD1